Below, 28 T cell receptor beta chains from the same sample are listed, as sequenced in a study of fetal regulatory T cell absence and autoimmunity. Only in-frame clones appear in the TCRdb table, and some are missing; sequencing was by immunoSEQ multiplex PCR. In the table there are 85,000 to 100,000 clones, 72% of which are singletons. Sequences were obtained from pancreas tissue. The receptors derive from a male donor with IPEX syndrome.

The chain combines TRBV5-1 with TRBJ2-7; TRBD1 aligns across 9 bases. Unmatched junction bases numbered 6, after V lost 2 bases and J lost 3 bases. Germline V gives CDR1 SGHRS, CDR2 YFSETQ. The CDR3 sequence is 15 residues long. CDR3: CASSFWTGEDYEQYF. CDR3 coding DNA: TGCGCCAGCAGCTTTTGGACAGGGGAAGACTACGAGCAGTACTTC.

The chain employs TRBV7-2 and TRBJ2-5; the match to TRBD2 covers 7 bases. This CDR3 has 14 amino acids. Germline loops: CDR1 SGHTA, CDR2 FQGNSA. With 4 bases clipped from V and 5 bases from J, the junction kept 7 bases outside the gene matches. CDR3 DNA sequence: TGTGCCAGCAGCTCCCCCTACGGGGGGGAGACCCAGTACTTC. Its translation is CASSSPYGGETQYF.

This chain joins TRBV12-5 and TRBJ1-5; D gene unclear. V was shortened by 3 bases and J by 1 base, with 7 bases between the two germline ends. Per the germline V gene, CDR1 is LGHNT and CDR2 is FRNRAP. This CDR3 is built from 14 residues. The CDR3 DNA follows: TGTGCTAGTGGTTTATATCCCAGCAATCAGCCCCAGCATTTT. The encoded protein is CASGLYPSNQPQHF.

This rearrangement joins TRBV6-1 to TRBJ2-5, with a weak D call TRBD1 (5 bases). V gave up 5 bases and J gave up 5 bases, with 12 bases separating them. This CDR3 spans 13 amino acids. CDR1 MNHNS and CDR2 SASEGT come from the germline V gene. CDR3 in DNA: TGTGCCAGCAGTCCTGGACACTTGGAGACCCAGTACTTC. It translates to CASSPGHLETQYF.

This chain connects TRBV7-9 to TRBJ1-2; the D gene is possibly TRBD1 (6 bases). Trimming shortened V by 10 bases and J by 6 bases, and 18 bases separated the two germline ends. Germline CDR1 is SEHNR and CDR2 is FQNEAQ (reference sequence). This CDR3 is built from 13 residues. CDR3 DNA sequence: TGTGCCACCACTCCAGGACAGAGGGATGGCTACACCTTC. Amino acid sequence: CATTPGQRDGYTF.

The CDR3: CASSELSPLNQPQHF. DNA for the CDR3: TGTGCCAGCAGTGAACTTAGTCCCCTCAATCAGCCCCAGCATTTT. The chain links TRBV2 to TRBJ1-5; D is unresolved. Trimming removed 2 bases at V and 3 bases at J, with 11 bases between. CDR3 length equals 15 residues. Germline-derived CDR1 and CDR2 are SNHLY and FYNNEI.

The J gene is TRBJ2-1, the V gene TRBV5-1; 8 nucleotides agree with TRBD2. The CDR3 contains 15 residues. CDR1 and CDR2 from the germline V gene are SGHRS and YFSETQ. V lost 5 bases and J lost 8; bases outside the gene matches: 12. CDR3 sequence reads: CASRPTGTSLHEQFF. DNA for the CDR3: TGCGCCAGCAGACCCACCGGGACTAGTCTCCATGAGCAGTTCTTC.

J is TRBJ1-5 and V is TRBV6-5; 9 bases match TRBD1. The CDR3 loop spans 15 amino acids. J lost 3 bases, V lost 6 bases, and 6 bases had no gene match. Germline values: CDR1 MNHEY, CDR2 SVGAGI. CDR3 amino acids: CASRGGQGANQPQHF. The CDR3 DNA follows: TGTGCCAGCAGGGGGGGACAGGGCGCCAATCAGCCCCAGCATTTT.

The chain links TRBV6-6 to TRBJ1-6, with D possibly being TRBD1 (5 bases). V was trimmed by 6 bases and J by 0 bases, leaving 12 bases between them. Germline V gives CDR1 MNHNY, CDR2 SVGAGI (reference sequence). This CDR3 is built from 16 residues. The CDR3: CASRGTVSSYNSPLHF. CDR3 sequence (DNA): TGTGCCAGCAGAGGGACCGTTAGCTCCTATAATTCACCCCTCCACTTT.

This chain joins TRBV4-1 and TRBJ2-3; 12 nucleotides align to TRBD2. Germline CDR1 is MGHRA and CDR2 is YSYEKL. Trimming took 4 bases from V and 4 from J; bases not matched to a gene: 0. This CDR3 spans 14 amino acids. The CDR3 DNA sequence: TGCGCCAGCAGCCGACTAGCGGGAGCAGATACGCAGTATTTT. Protein: CASSRLAGADTQYF.

The count of this clone is one. The rearrangement joins TRBV2 to TRBJ2-1; D is unclear. Germline values: CDR1 SNHLY, CDR2 FYNNEI. Trimming cost V 0 bases and J 5 bases, with 11 bases left between them. The CDR3 extends over 15 amino acids. The CDR3 DNA is TGTGCCAGCAGTGAAGCTCTTTTCTTCCACAATGAGCAGTTCTTC. It codes for CASSEALFFHNEQFF.

This clone occurred once. The chain carries TRBV25-1 and TRBJ1-5, with 9 bases matching TRBD1. J gave up 0 bases and V 3 bases, and 9 bases lay outside the gene matches. The CDR3 is 18 amino acids. Germline CDR1 and CDR2: MGHDK and SYGVNS. Here the CDR3 reads CASSDLPRDRDSNQPQHF. The CDR3 nucleotides read TGTGCCAGCAGTGATTTACCCAGGGACAGGGATAGCAATCAGCCCCAGCATTTT.

The rearrangement uses TRBV4-1 and TRBJ2-1; TRBD2 matches 7 bases. With V trimmed by 4 bases and J by 6 bases, 0 bases remained unmatched. The CDR3 runs to 12 residues. Germline V gives CDR1 MGHRA, CDR2 YSYEKL. In nucleotides, the CDR3 is TGCGCCAGCAGCCGGACTAGCAATGAGCAGTTCTTC. Translating gives CASSRTSNEQFF.

This clone showed up just once. V and J are TRBV4-1 and TRBJ2-2; D gene ambiguous. V lost 4 bases and J 4 bases, leaving 4 bases between the germline ends. There are 12 residues in the CDR3. Germline CDR1 MGHRA, CDR2 YSYEKL. The CDR3 sequence: CASSRGTGELFF. The CDR3, as DNA: TGCGCCAGCAGCCGGGGCACCGGGGAGCTGTTTTTT.

This chain uses TRBV4-1 with TRBJ1-1; D not certain. Looked up from germline, CDR1 is MGHRA and CDR2 is YSYEKL. This CDR3 region has 11 residues. V was pared by 3 bases and J by 4 bases, with 3 bases between. The CDR3 DNA is TGCGCCAGCAGCCAGGGCACTGAAGCTTTCTTT. Translated, it gives CASSQGTEAFF.

The chain has TRBV19 and TRBJ2-7, with TRBD1 as a possible D gene (5 bases). Germline V gene sequence: CDR1 LNHDA, CDR2 SQIVND (reference sequence). This CDR3 comprises 15 residues. V lost 5 bases, J lost 1 base, and 15 bases lay in between. CDR3 protein: CASSPGPRGSYEQYF. CDR3 in DNA: TGTGCCAGTAGTCCAGGGCCCAGAGGTTCCTACGAGCAGTACTTC.

The table lists this clone with a few counts. V usage is TRBV13 and J usage is TRBJ2-7; no clear D gene. CDR1 and CDR2 from the germline V gene are PRHDT and FYEKMQ (reference sequence). This CDR3 is 11 amino acids long. Trimming cost V 4 bases and J 3 bases, with 4 bases left between them. CDR3 residues: CASSYGYEQYF. Here the CDR3 DNA reads TGTGCCAGCAGCTATGGCTACGAGCAGTACTTC.

The V call is TRBV6-5, the J call TRBJ1-5; D is possibly TRBD1 (6 bases). Trimming stripped 3 bases from V and 0 bases from J, with 12 bases between. This CDR3 has 16 amino acids. Germline lookup yields CDR1 MNHEY and CDR2 SVGAGI. The CDR3 nucleotides are TGTGCCAGCAGTTATGGGGGGGGCCCTAGCAATCAGCCCCAGCATTTT. Protein sequence: CASSYGGGPSNQPQHF.

CDR3 nucleotides: TGTGCCAGCAGCGGGGGACAGGGTGTTTACTATGGCTACACCTTC. Translated: CASSGGQGVYYGYTF. The chain carries TRBV5-5 and TRBJ1-2; 9 nucleotides line up with TRBD1. Per the germline V gene, CDR1 is SGHKS and CDR2 is YYEKEE (reference sequence). The CDR3 totals 15 residues. After removal of 4 bases from V and 3 bases from J, the junction contained 7 bases not matched to a gene.

The chain has TRBV27 and TRBJ2-5; 9 positions agree with TRBD1. Germline lookup yields CDR1 MNHEY and CDR2 SMNVEV (reference sequence). This CDR3 has 15 residues. V lost 3 bases and J lost 4; bases outside the gene matches: 6. CDR3 sequence: CASSFSRDRAETQYF. The CDR3 DNA follows: TGTGCCAGCAGTTTCAGTCGGGACAGGGCAGAGACCCAGTACTTC.

V gene TRBV27 combines with J gene TRBJ2-6, with a weak D call TRBD1 (6 bases). V lost 8 bases to trimming and J lost 2 bases, with 22 bases between them. Germline assignment: CDR1 MNHEY and CDR2 SMNVEV (reference sequence). This CDR3 region has 18 residues. This chain's CDR3 is CASQAGAGWGPGANVLTF. In DNA, the CDR3 is TGTGCCAGCCAGGCCGGCGCGGGTTGGGGGCCTGGGGCCAACGTCCTGACTTTC.

The chain links TRBV5-8 to TRBJ2-2; 10 nucleotides align to TRBD1. J lost 4 bases, V lost 1 base, and 4 bases had no gene match. The CDR3 has 16 residues. Per germline, CDR1 SGHTS and CDR2 YDEGEE. The CDR3 loop is CASSLPWTGGTGELFF. The DNA for the CDR3 is TGTGCCAGCAGCTTGCCTTGGACAGGGGGCACCGGGGAGCTGTTTTTT.

This clone was counted only a few times. The chain has TRBV29-1 and TRBJ1-1; 7 bases are a match to TRBD1. Looked up from germline, CDR1 is SQVTM and CDR2 is ANQGSEA. The junction had 8 bases not matched to a gene; V was cut back by 7 bases and J by 3 bases. This CDR3 contains 13 residues. CDR3 bases: TGCAGCGGATTGTGGACAGGCCACACTGAAGCTTTCTTT. Encoded protein: CSGLWTGHTEAFF.

The chain carries TRBV6-5 and TRBJ1-6; no definite D call. Deletions cut 0 bases from V and 6 bases from J, with 3 bases between. The CDR3 contains 13 residues. Germline CDR1 and CDR2: MNHEY and SVGAGI. CDR3 residues: CASSYSINSPLHF. DNA of the CDR3: TGTGCCAGCAGTTACTCGATTAATTCACCCCTCCACTTT.

The chain carries TRBV7-2 and TRBJ1-6, with D possibly being TRBD1 (5 bases). Germline lookup yields CDR1 SGHTA and CDR2 FQGNSA. The V gene lost 5 bases and the J gene lost 6 bases, with 20 bases spanning the gap. The CDR3 covers 17 residues. For the CDR3, the DNA is TGTGCCAGCAGCCACCAGGTTGGGGGTCCGTTTAATTCACCCCTCCACTTT. Translating it yields CASSHQVGGPFNSPLHF.

This clone appeared a few times. The chain is built from TRBV6-6 and TRBJ1-1; no clear D gene. CDR3 length: 12 amino acids. Trimming left V 5 bases short and J 7 bases short, with 11 bases between. Germline values: CDR1 MNHNY, CDR2 SVGAGI (reference sequence). CDR3 protein: CASSPSGGEAFF. The CDR3 coding sequence is TGTGCCAGCAGTCCGTCCGGCGGTGAAGCTTTCTTT.

CDR3 sequence (DNA): TGTGCCAGCAGCTTTCGGCACCCCGGCTACACCTTC. It translates to CASSFRHPGYTF. V usage is TRBV5-8 and J usage is TRBJ1-2, with D hard to call. The germline V and J ends were trimmed by 2 bases and 8 bases, with 10 bases remaining between them. Germline V gene data show CDR1 as SGHTS and CDR2 as YDEGEE. The CDR3 runs 12 residues.

This sequence joins TRBV4-1 and TRBJ1-1, with no clear D. The CDR3 contains 16 residues. CDR1 and CDR2 from the germline V gene are MGHRA and YSYEKL. Trimming shortened V by 0 bases and J by 1 base, and 12 bases separated the two germline ends. The DNA of the CDR3 is TGCGCCAGCAGCCAAGATGGGTTCTGGGAGAACACTGAAGCTTTCTTT. Protein product: CASSQDGFWENTEAFF.